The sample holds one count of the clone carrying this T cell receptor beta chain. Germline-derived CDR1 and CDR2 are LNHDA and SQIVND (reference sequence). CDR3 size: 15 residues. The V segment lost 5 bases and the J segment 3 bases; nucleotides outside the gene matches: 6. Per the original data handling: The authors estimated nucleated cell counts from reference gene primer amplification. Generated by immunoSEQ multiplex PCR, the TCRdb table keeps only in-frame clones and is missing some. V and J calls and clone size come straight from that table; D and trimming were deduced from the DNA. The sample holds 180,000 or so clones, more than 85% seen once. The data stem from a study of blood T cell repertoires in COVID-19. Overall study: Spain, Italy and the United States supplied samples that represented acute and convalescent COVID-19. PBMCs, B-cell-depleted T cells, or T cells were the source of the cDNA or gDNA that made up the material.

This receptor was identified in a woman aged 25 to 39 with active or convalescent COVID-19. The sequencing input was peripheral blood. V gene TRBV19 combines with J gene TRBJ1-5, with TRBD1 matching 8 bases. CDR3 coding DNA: TGTGCCAGTAGTCTCACAGGGGGGGTCAATCAGCCCCAGCATTTT. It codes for CASSLTGGVNQPQHF.